The 12 T cell receptor beta chains listed next were all sequenced from one sample in a study of blood T cell repertoires in COVID-19. Sequencing was performed with immunoSEQ multiplex PCR; in TCRdb, only in-frame clones are kept and a portion is missing. The sample has some 180,000 clones, approximately 90% seen once. The specimen sequenced was peripheral blood. The source is a man aged 18 to 29 with COVID-19, enrolled during active disease.

The V gene is TRBV5-1, the J gene TRBJ2-7; the D gene is possibly TRBD1 (6 bases). V lost 4 bases and J 1 base, leaving 12 bases between the germline ends. CDR1 SGHRS and CDR2 YFSETQ come from the germline V gene. The CDR3 runs 14 residues. The CDR3 bases are TGCGCCAGCAGCCCTACGGACAGATCCTACGAGCAGTACTTC. Protein product: CASSPTDRSYEQYF. The full variable domain, in which reference TRBV5-1 and TRBJ2-7 provide the parts outside the CDR3, is KAGVTQTPRYLIKTRGQQVTLSCSPISGHRSVSWYQQTPGQGLQFLFEYFSETQRNKGNFPGRFSGRQFSNSRSEMNVSTLELGDSALYLCASSPTDRSYEQYFGPGTRLTVT.

This chain uses TRBV5-1 with TRBJ1-1; unclear D gene. From germline, CDR1 is SGHRS and CDR2 YFSETQ. The CDR3 has 13 residues. Trimming removed 4 bases at V and 0 bases at J, with 7 bases between. The chain's CDR3 is CASSGEMNTEAFF. CDR3 coding DNA: TGCGCCAGCAGCGGGGAGATGAACACTGAAGCTTTCTTT. The full variable domain, its missing parts supplied by reference TRBV5-1 and TRBJ1-1, is KAGVTQTPRYLIKTRGQQVTLSCSPISGHRSVSWYQQTPGQGLQFLFEYFSETQRNKGNFPGRFSGRQFSNSRSEMNVSTLELGDSALYLCASSGEMNTEAFFGQGTRLTVV.

J is TRBJ2-7 and V is TRBV7-9, with TRBD1 matching 7 bases. Germline assignment: CDR1 SEHNR and CDR2 FQNEAQ (reference sequence). V shed 0 bases and J 4 bases; nucleotides not matched to a gene: 0. The CDR3 is 13 residues long. In DNA form, the CDR3 reads TGTGCCAGCAGCTTAGCGACAGGGTACGAGCAGTACTTC. It yields the protein CASSLATGYEQYF.

The chain joins TRBV7-2 to TRBJ1-2; TRBD1 is a possible D gene (6 bases). Germline assignment: CDR1 SGHTA and CDR2 FQGNSA. Trimming stripped 2 bases from V and 6 bases from J, with 19 bases between. The CDR3 is 16 residues long. For the CDR3, the DNA is TGTGCCAGCAGCTTATTGCCCCGGGACATCTCCGATGGCTACACCTTC. Translation gives CASSLLPRDISDGYTF.

The chain uses TRBV5-1 and TRBJ2-7; 11 nucleotides agree with TRBD1. The CDR3 loop spans 15 amino acids. In germline, CDR1 is SGHRS, CDR2 YFSETQ. V was pared by 4 bases and J by 5 bases, with 8 bases of the junction left unmatched. The CDR3 DNA sequence: TGCGCCAGCAGCCGTGGACAGGGGGCTATTGACGAGCAGTACTTC. Translated: CASSRGQGAIDEQYF.

This sequence joins TRBV4-1 and TRBJ1-1; 10 nucleotides align to TRBD1. The CDR3 length is 15 residues. Germline trimming cut 4 bases from V and 8 bases from J; bases unmatched to any gene: 10. Germline V CDR1 and CDR2: MGHRA, YSYEKL. As DNA, the CDR3 is TGCGCCAGCAGCCCAAGGCAGACAGGGGGCACCGAAGCTTTCTTT. Its protein is CASSPRQTGGTEAFF.

The chain is built from TRBV5-6 and TRBJ1-1; D unclear. Trimming took 4 bases from V and 4 from J, leaving 14 bases between them. The CDR3 is made up of 14 amino acids. CDR1 and CDR2 from the germline V gene are SGHDT and YYEEEE. The CDR3 coding sequence is TGTGCCAGCAGCCGCGCGGGGATTGGCACTGAAGCTTTCTTT. It codes for CASSRAGIGTEAFF.

The chain uses TRBV9 and TRBJ2-7; D unresolved. V gave up 0 bases and J gave up 10 bases, with 17 bases separating them. Germline CDR1 is SGDLS and CDR2 is YYNGEE. The CDR3 is made up of 14 amino acids. Here the CDR3 reads CASSVGSGLGLQYF. CDR3 coding DNA: TGTGCCAGCAGCGTAGGTAGTGGGCTGGGCCTTCAGTACTTC.

J is TRBJ1-1 and V is TRBV29-1; TRBD1 might be the D (6 bases). CDR3 length: 13 residues. V dropped 4 bases and J dropped 0 bases, with 9 bases sitting between them. Germline CDR1 is SQVTM and CDR2 is ANQGSEA. CDR3 sequence: CSVAGHLNTEAFF. The CDR3 DNA reads TGCAGCGTTGCGGGACATCTGAACACTGAAGCTTTCTTT. The full variable domain, completed using reference TRBV29-1 and TRBJ1-1, is SAVISQKPSRDICQRGTSLTIQCQVDSQVTMMFWYRQQPGQSLTLIATANQGSEATYESGFVIDKFPISRPNLTFSTLTVSNMSPEDSSIYLCSVAGHLNTEAFFGQGTRLTVV.

The gene calls are TRBV28 and TRBJ2-4; D is unclear. This CDR3 is 19 amino acids long. Trimming removed 3 bases at V and 0 bases at J, with 21 bases between. The germline V gene encodes CDR1 MDHEN and CDR2 SYDVKM. The CDR3 DNA is TGTGCCAGCAGTTTCGGTCGGTTCCTCCACCATATAGCCAAAAACATTCAGTACTTC. It is translated as CASSFGRFLHHIAKNIQYF.

The chain is built from TRBV13 and TRBJ2-3; 7 bases are shared with TRBD2. V lost 6 bases to trimming and J lost 5 bases; unmatched junction nucleotides: 5. CDR1 PRHDT and CDR2 FYEKMQ come from the germline V gene (reference sequence). The CDR3 totals 13 residues. The DNA for the CDR3 is TGTGCCAGCAGTCGCGTAGCGGGAGATACGCAGTATTTT. It specifies CASSRVAGDTQYF.

The chain combines TRBV6-5 with TRBJ2-1; 13 bases fit TRBD2. Germline CDR1 and CDR2: MNHEY and SVGAGI. V shed 5 bases, J shed 8 bases, and the junction held 6 bases outside the gene matches. This CDR3 has 15 residues. CDR3 coding DNA: TGTGCCAGCAGTCCCGAGACTAGCGGGAGGTATGAGCAGTTCTTC. Protein product: CASSPETSGRYEQFF.